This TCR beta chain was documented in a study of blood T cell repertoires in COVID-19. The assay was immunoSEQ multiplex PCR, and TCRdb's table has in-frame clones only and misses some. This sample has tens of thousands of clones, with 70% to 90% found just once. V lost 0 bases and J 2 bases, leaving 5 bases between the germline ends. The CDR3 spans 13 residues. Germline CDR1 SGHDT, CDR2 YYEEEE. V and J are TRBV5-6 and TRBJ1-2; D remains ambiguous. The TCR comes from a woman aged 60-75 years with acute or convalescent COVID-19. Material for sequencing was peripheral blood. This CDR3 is CASSLGANYGYTF. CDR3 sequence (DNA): TGTGCCAGCAGCTTGGGAGCGAACTATGGCTACACCTTC. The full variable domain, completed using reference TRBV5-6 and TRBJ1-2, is DAGVTQSPTHLIKTRGQQVTLRCSPKSGHDTVSWYQQALGQGPQFIFQYYEEEERQRGNFPDRFSGHQFPNYSSELNVNALLLGDSALYLCASSLGANYGYTFGSGTRLTVV.